One sample yielded the 14 T cell receptor beta chains listed below, sequenced in a study of response to subunit inactivated influenza vaccine. TCRdb re-derived calls from the RT-PCR reads in MiXCR, one entry per CDR3 protein. The sample lists 550,000 to 600,000 distinct CDR3 sequences; roughly 10% were seen once. The sequences come from PBMCs from blood, collected on the day of vaccination. The receptor set was obtained from a man aged 45 to 65 who received an inactivated influenza vaccine.

This clonotype was counted a few times. V gene TRBV20-1 combines with J gene TRBJ2-3; no clear D gene. V was cut by 5 bases and J by 6 bases, with 15 bases left in between. The CDR3 extends over 13 amino acids. Germline values: CDR1 DFQATT, CDR2 SNEGSKA (reference sequence). The CDR3 DNA is TGCAGTGCTCCAACCCGGGCCGGGGATACGCAGTATTTT. Amino acids: CSAPTRAGDTQYF.

This clonotype was counted many times. The chain couples TRBV10-3 to TRBJ1-5; D might be TRBD1 (5 bases). CDR1 and CDR2 (germline): ENHRY, SYGVKD. Trimming pared 1 base from V and 1 base from J, leaving 5 bases between. This CDR3 contains 14 residues. CDR3 loop: CAISEWGSNQPQHF. CDR3 in DNA: TGTGCCATCAGTGAGTGGGGGAGCAATCAGCCCCAGCATTTT.

The genes are TRBV7-3 and TRBJ2-2; 11 positions match TRBD2. The CDR3 covers 14 residues. With V trimmed by 4 bases and J by 8 bases, 3 bases remained unmatched. CDR1 is SGHTA and CDR2 is FQGTGA in the germline V gene. The CDR3 DNA sequence: TGTGCCAGCAGCTCCCTAGCGGGAGGAGGGGAGCTGTTTTTT. It codes for CASSSLAGGGELFF.

This clonotype was found once. The rearrangement links TRBV20-1 to TRBJ2-1, with 14 bases identical to TRBD2. V lost 2 bases to trimming and J lost 12 bases; unmatched junction nucleotides: 9. CDR1 and CDR2 from the germline V gene are DFQATT and SNEGSKA (reference sequence). This CDR3 region has 15 residues. The CDR3 DNA is TGCAGTGCTAGAACACCGGGACTAGCGGGAGTTGGGCAGTTCTTC. It codes for CSARTPGLAGVGQFF.

This clonotype has more than one count but fewer than ten. This rearrangement joins TRBV12-3 or TRBV12-4 to TRBJ2-5; 7 bases map to TRBD2. With V trimmed by 5 bases and J by 7 bases, 10 bases remained unmatched. There are 14 residues in the CDR3. CDR3 loop: CASSLRGEGATQYF. The CDR3 coding sequence is TGTGCCAGCAGTCTTCGGGGGGAGGGAGCGACCCAGTACTTC.

The sample holds many counts of this clonotype. This rearrangement joins TRBV7-9 to TRBJ2-7; D possibly corresponds to TRBD2 (6 bases). CDR1 and CDR2 from the germline V gene are SEHNR and FQNEAQ (reference sequence). The CDR3 consists of 16 residues. Trimming removed 3 bases from V and 1 base from J, with 16 bases in between. The CDR3 loop reads CASSFVRGSNSYEQYF. The CDR3 bases are TGTGCCAGCAGCTTCGTGCGGGGAAGTAATTCCTACGAGCAGTACTTC.

This clonotype was seen more than once but under ten times. The chain couples TRBV6-2 or TRBV6-3 to TRBJ2-2, with TRBD1 matching 8 bases. Germline V CDR1 and CDR2: MNHEY, SVGEGT. CDR3 size: 17 residues. The trim removed 5 bases at V and 1 base at J, leaving 9 bases unmatched. The CDR3 DNA is TGTGCCAGCAGTCACTTCCCCGGGACAGGGAACACCGGGGAGCTGTTTTTT. Translation: CASSHFPGTGNTGELFF.

The chain recombines TRBV5-1 with TRBJ2-5; TRBD2 aligns across 9 bases. This CDR3 is 14 amino acids long. Germline V CDR1 and CDR2: SGHRS, YFSETQ. The junction had 5 bases not matched to a gene; V was cut back by 3 bases and J by 5 bases. CDR3 sequence (DNA): TGCGCCAGCAGCTCTTTAGCGGGAGCTGAGACCCAGTACTTC. Translating it yields CASSSLAGAETQYF.

There are a few counts of this clonotype. This rearrangement joins TRBV5-1 to TRBJ1-6; D uncertain. The CDR3 totals 13 residues. Trimming removed 4 bases at V and 6 bases at J, with 8 bases between. The germline V gene encodes CDR1 SGHRS and CDR2 YFSETQ. DNA of the CDR3: TGCGCCAGCAGCGAGACAATTAATTCACCCCTCCACTTT. It yields the protein CASSETINSPLHF.

The chain links TRBV7-9 to TRBJ1-4; 7 nucleotides match TRBD1. The CDR3 contains 14 residues. Germline trimming cut 6 bases from V and 8 bases from J; bases unmatched to any gene: 9. Looked up from germline, CDR1 is SEHNR and CDR2 is FQNEAQ (reference sequence). CDR3 protein: CASRRDSPLEKLFF. The DNA for the CDR3 is TGTGCCAGCAGGAGGGACAGCCCCCTCGAAAAACTGTTTTTT.

The chain is built from TRBV7-2 and TRBJ2-5; TRBD1 matches at 8 bases. The CDR3 length is 14 residues. The germline V gene has CDR1 SGHTA and CDR2 FQGNSA. With V trimmed by 5 bases and J by 6 bases, 8 bases remained unmatched. CDR3 sequence (DNA): TGTGCCAGCAGCCCAAGGACAGGGACCCAGACCCAGTACTTC. This gives the protein CASSPRTGTQTQYF. Looking up the rest from reference TRBV7-2 and TRBJ2-5 gives the full variable domain: GAGVSQSPSNKVTEKGKDVELRCDPISGHTALYWYRQSLGQGLEFLIYFQGNSAPDKSGLPSDRFSAERTGGSVSTLTIQRTQQEDSAVYLCASSPRTGTQTQYFGPGTRLLVL.

The chain links TRBV5-5 to TRBJ2-7; a possible D gene is TRBD1 (5 bases). The CDR3 has 15 residues. Germline assignment: CDR1 SGHKS and CDR2 YYEKEE (reference sequence). Trimming cost V 0 bases and J 1 base, with 11 bases left between them. In DNA form, the CDR3 reads TGTGCCAGCAGCTTGGGACAGACAAAATCCTACGAGCAGTACTTC. Translation: CASSLGQTKSYEQYF.

This chain links TRBV4-1 with TRBJ2-1, with 9 positions matching TRBD1. The germline V gene has CDR1 MGHRA and CDR2 YSYEKL. The CDR3 contains 16 residues. Losses at the gene ends were 4 bases for V and 8 bases for J; bases not matched to a gene: 12. The CDR3 DNA is TGCGCCAGCAGCCCTCGCCCGGACAGGGGTGTCGATGAGCAGTTCTTC. It encodes CASSPRPDRGVDEQFF.

The V gene is TRBV6-1, the J gene TRBJ1-5; no clear D. V shed 1 base and J shed 9 bases, with 13 bases lying between them. This CDR3 spans 14 amino acids. Germline values: CDR1 MNHNS, CDR2 SASEGT. The CDR3 protein is CASSEGHGGSPQHF. The DNA for the CDR3 is TGTGCCAGCAGTGAAGGACACGGTGGGTCGCCCCAGCATTTT.